The 6 T cell receptor beta chains in this list originate from one sample, sequenced in a study of T cells in Graves' hyperthyroidism and ophthalmopathy. RNA transcripts gave rise to amplified TCR beta CDR3 regions. The TCR CDR3 first-round RT-PCR relied on the HTBI primer set. Each CDR3 protein is one row after TCRdb ran MiXCR on the multiplex PCR reads. The repertoire consists of a few hundred thousand distinct CDR3 sequences, with 15% to 20% occurring once and the leading ten covering approximately 3.5%. The sequencing input was blood. The receptors shown here come from a woman between 40 and 50 years old with Graves' ophthalmopathy.

In its sample, this clonotype was seen a few times. A much larger clone lies one base from this, so it may be a read error. The chain joins TRBV18 to TRBJ2-3; no clear D. There are 14 residues in the CDR3. Germline V lookup: CDR1 KGHSH, CDR2 LQKENI. In DNA form, the CDR3 reads TGTGCCAACTCACCATTCTCGCTCACAGATACGCAGTATTTT. Its protein is CANSPFSLTDTQYF.

This clonotype has just one count. This may be a read error, as it is one base from a much larger clone. J is TRBJ1-5 and V is TRBV5-5; no clear D gene. Trimming took off 6 bases at V and 1 base at J, with 11 bases between the two ends. CDR3 length: 14 amino acids. The germline CDR1 and CDR2 sequences are SGHKS and YYEKEE (reference sequence). Here the CDR3 DNA reads TGTGCCAGCAACTCCGGTTGGAGCAATCAGCCCCAGCATTTT. This encodes CASNSGWSNQPQHF.

This clonotype was counted ten times or more. The CDR3, as DNA: TGTGCCAGCTCGCCTCGGACAGGTGAAGAGCAGTACTTC. This translates into CASSPRTGEEQYF. The V call is TRBV18, the J call TRBJ2-7, with 7 positions matching TRBD1. Unmatched junction bases numbered 9, after V lost 6 bases and J lost 7 bases. The CDR3 is made up of 13 amino acids. Germline CDR1 reads KGHSH; CDR2 reads LQKENI. Using reference TRBV18 and TRBJ2-7 for the parts outside the CDR3, the full variable domain is NAGVMQNPRHLVRRRGQEARLRCSPMKGHSHVYWYRQLPEEGLKFMVYLQKENIIDESGMPKERFSAEFPKEGPSILRIQQVVRGDSAAYFCASSPRTGEEQYFGPGTRLTVT.

Only a few counts were recorded for this clonotype. The V gene is TRBV20-1, the J gene TRBJ1-6, with a weak D call TRBD1 (5 bases). Germline values: CDR1 DFQATT, CDR2 SNEGSKA (reference sequence). V lost 1 base, J lost 6 bases, and 13 bases lay in between. The CDR3 has 15 amino acids. The CDR3 bases are TGCAGTGCTAGAGGGGGGGGGGAACCTAATTCACCCCTCCACTTT. Its protein product is CSARGGGEPNSPLHF.

This clonotype was counted a few times. The rearrangement links TRBV7-6 to TRBJ1-1; D might be TRBD1 (6 bases). V lost 4 bases and J lost 1, with 13 bases in between. CDR1 is SGHVS and CDR2 is FNYEAQ in the germline V gene. The CDR3 is 15 amino acids. CDR3 loop: CASSSQTGTNTEAFF. CDR3 sequence (DNA): TGTGCCAGCAGCTCACAGACAGGCACGAACACTGAAGCTTTCTTT.

This clonotype turned up a few times. The genes are TRBV29-1 and TRBJ2-1; D uncertain. Germline values: CDR1 SQVTM, CDR2 ANQGSEA. V was trimmed by 1 base and J by 3 bases, leaving 7 bases between them. The CDR3 contains 13 residues. CDR3 sequence reads: CSVEGLFYNEQFF. The CDR3 nucleotides read TGCAGCGTTGAAGGGTTATTCTACAATGAGCAGTTCTTC.